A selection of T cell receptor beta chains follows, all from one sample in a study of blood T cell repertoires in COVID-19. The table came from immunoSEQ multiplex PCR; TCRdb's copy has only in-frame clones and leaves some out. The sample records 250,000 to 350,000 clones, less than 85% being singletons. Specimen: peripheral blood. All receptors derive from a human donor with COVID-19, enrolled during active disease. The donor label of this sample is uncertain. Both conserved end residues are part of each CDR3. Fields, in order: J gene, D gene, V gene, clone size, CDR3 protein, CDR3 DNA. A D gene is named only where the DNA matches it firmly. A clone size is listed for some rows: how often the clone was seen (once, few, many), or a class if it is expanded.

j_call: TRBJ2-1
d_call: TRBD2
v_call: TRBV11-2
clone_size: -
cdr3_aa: CASSSALSGSLYNEQFF
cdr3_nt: TGTGCCAGCAGCTCAGCCCTTAGCGGGAGCCTTTACAATGAGCAGTTCTTC

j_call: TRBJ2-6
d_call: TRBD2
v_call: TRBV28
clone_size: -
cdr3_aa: CASRAGPGGSGANVLTF
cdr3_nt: TGTGCCAGCAGAGCCGGCCCGGGGGGCTCTGGGGCCAACGTCCTGACTTTC

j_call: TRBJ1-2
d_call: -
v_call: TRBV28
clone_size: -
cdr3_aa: CASSFHDPDYTGYTF
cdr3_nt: TGTGCCAGCAGTTTTCACGACCCGGACTATACTGGCTACACCTTC

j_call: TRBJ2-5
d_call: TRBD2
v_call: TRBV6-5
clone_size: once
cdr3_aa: CASRGYGLEKETQYF
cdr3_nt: TGTGCCAGCAGGGGTTACGGACTAGAAAAAGAGACCCAGTACTTC

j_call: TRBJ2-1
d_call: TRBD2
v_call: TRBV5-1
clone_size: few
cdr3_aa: CASSLAVAGLNEQFF
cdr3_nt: TGCGCCAGCAGCTTGGCGGTAGCGGGACTCAATGAGCAGTTCTTC

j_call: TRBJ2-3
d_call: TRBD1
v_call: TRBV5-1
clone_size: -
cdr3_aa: CASSLVGGTGGADTQYF
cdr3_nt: TGCGCCAGCAGCTTGGTAGGCGGGACAGGGGGAGCAGATACGCAGTATTTT

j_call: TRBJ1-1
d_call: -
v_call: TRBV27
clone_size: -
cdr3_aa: CASSLWGGEAFF
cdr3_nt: TGTGCCAGCAGTTTATGGGGCGGTGAAGCTTTCTTT

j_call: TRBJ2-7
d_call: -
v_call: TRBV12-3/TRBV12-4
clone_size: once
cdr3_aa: CASTWGRAYEQYF
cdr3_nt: TGTGCCAGCACCTGGGGCAGGGCCTACGAGCAGTACTTC

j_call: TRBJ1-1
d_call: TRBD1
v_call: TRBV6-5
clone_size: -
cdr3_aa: CASTAGGGTEAFF
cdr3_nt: TGTGCCAGCACGGCAGGGGGAGGCACTGAAGCTTTCTTT

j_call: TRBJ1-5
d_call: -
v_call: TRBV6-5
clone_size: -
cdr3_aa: CASSPVRSNQPQHF
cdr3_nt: TGTGCCAGCTCCCCCGTGAGGTCCAATCAGCCCCAGCATTTT

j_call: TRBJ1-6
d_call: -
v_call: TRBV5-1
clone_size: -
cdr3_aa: CASTVEGNSPLHF
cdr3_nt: TGCGCCAGCACCGTGGAGGGTAATTCACCCCTCCACTTT

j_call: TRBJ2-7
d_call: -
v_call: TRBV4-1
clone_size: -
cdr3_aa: CASSQNAQGSSYEQYF
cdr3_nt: TGCGCCAGCAGCCAGAACGCACAGGGAAGCTCCTACGAGCAGTACTTC

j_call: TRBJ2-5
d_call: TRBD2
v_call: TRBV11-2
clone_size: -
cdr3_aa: CASSLQSAGISTQYF
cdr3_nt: TGTGCCAGCAGCTTACAATCAGCGGGAATTTCGACCCAGTACTTC

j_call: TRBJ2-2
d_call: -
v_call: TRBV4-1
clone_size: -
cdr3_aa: CASSQDTGRAANTGELFF
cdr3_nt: TGCGCCAGCAGCCAAGATACGGGCAGGGCCGCGAACACCGGGGAGCTGTTTTTT

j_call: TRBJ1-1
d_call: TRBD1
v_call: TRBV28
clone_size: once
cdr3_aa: CASSRQGGTEAFF
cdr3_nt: TGTGCCAGCAGTCGACAGGGAGGCACTGAAGCTTTCTTT

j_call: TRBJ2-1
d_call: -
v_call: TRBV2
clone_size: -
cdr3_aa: CASLGWTDEQFF
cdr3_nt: TGTGCCAGCTTGGGGTGGACAGATGAGCAGTTCTTC

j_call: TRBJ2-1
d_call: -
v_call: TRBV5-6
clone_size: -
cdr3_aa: CASSAESFYNEQFF
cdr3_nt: TGTGCCAGCAGCGCGGAGTCATTCTACAATGAGCAGTTCTTC

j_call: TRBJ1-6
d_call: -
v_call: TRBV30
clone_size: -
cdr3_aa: CAWSLADNSPLHF
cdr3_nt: TGTGCCTGGAGTTTGGCAGATAATTCACCCCTCCACTTT

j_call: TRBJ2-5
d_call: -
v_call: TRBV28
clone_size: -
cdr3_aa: CASSQQGTHQETQYF
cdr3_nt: TGTGCCAGCAGTCAACAGGGTACCCACCAAGAGACCCAGTACTTC

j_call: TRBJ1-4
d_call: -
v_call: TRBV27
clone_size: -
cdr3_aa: CASSFRQGREKLFF
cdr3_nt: TGTGCCAGCAGTTTTAGGCAGGGCAGGGAAAAACTGTTTTTT

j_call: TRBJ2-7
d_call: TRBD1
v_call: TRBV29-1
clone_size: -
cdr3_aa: CSVVQGAPYEQYF
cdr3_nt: TGCAGCGTTGTGCAGGGGGCCCCCTACGAGCAGTACTTC

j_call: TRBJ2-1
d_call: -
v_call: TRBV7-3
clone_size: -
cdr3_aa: CASSPGSGSYNEQFF
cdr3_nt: TGTGCCAGCAGCCCTGGGAGCGGTTCCTACAATGAGCAGTTCTTC

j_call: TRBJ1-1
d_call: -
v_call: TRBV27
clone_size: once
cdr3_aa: CASRRNTEAFF
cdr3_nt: TGTGCCAGCAGGCGGAACACTGAAGCTTTCTTT

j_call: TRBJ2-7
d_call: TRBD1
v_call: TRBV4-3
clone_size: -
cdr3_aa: CASSQGTGAFSYEQYF
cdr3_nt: TGCGCCAGCAGCCAAGGGACAGGGGCCTTCTCCTACGAGCAGTACTTC

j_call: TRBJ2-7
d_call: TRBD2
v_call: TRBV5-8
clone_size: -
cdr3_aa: CASSLGGTSGTFYEQYF
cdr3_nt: TGTGCCAGCAGCTTGGGGGGGACTAGCGGGACGTTCTACGAGCAGTACTTC

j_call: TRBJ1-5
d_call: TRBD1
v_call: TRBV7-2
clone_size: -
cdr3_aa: CASSLAPGQGSNQPQHF
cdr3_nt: TGTGCCAGCAGCTTAGCTCCGGGACAGGGTTCTAATCAGCCCCAGCATTTT

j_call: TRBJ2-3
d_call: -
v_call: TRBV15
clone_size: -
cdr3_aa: CATSRGRGDTQYF
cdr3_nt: TGTGCCACCAGCAGAGGGCGGGGTGATACGCAGTATTTT

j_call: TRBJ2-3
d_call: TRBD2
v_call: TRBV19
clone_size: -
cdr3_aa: CASTSRTRTDTQYF
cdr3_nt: TGTGCCAGTACCTCCCGGACTAGGACAGATACGCAGTATTTT

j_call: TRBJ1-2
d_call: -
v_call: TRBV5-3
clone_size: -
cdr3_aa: CARSLRGSLYGYTF
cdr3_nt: TGTGCCAGAAGCTTGAGGGGGAGCCTCTATGGCTACACCTTC

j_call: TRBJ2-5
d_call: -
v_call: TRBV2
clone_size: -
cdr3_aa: CASSVGDSIQETQYF
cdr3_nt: TGTGCCAGCAGTGTGGGGGACTCCATTCAAGAGACCCAGTACTTC

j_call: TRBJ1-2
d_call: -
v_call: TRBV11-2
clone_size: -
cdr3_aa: CASSLGALTYGYTF
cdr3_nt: TGTGCCAGCAGCTTGGGGGCCCTAACCTATGGCTACACCTTC

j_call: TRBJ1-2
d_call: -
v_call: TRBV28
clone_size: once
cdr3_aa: CASSLSGGGYGYTF
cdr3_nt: TGTGCCAGCAGTTTAAGTGGGGGCGGCTATGGCTACACCTTC

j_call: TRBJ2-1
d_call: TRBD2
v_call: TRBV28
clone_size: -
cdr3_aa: CASSSWGRTSGNYNEQFF
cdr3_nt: TGTGCCAGCAGTTCATGGGGGCGGACTAGCGGCAATTACAATGAGCAGTTCTTC

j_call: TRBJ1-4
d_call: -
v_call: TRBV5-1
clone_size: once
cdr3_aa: CASSLGPTNEKLFF
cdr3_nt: TGCGCCAGCAGCTTGGGGCCGACTAATGAAAAACTGTTTTTT

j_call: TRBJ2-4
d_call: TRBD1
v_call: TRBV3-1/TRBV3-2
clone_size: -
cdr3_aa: CASSQGTGTFKNIQYF
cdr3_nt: TGTGCCAGCAGCCAAGGGACAGGAACCTTCAAAAACATTCAGTACTTC

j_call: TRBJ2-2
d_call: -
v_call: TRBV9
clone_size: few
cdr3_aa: CASSVGGANTGELFF
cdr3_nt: TGTGCCAGCAGCGTAGGGGGGGCGAACACCGGGGAGCTGTTTTTT

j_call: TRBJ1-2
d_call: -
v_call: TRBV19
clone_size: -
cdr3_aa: CASSMERASNYGYTF
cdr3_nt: TGTGCCAGTAGTATGGAGAGGGCAAGTAACTATGGCTACACCTTC

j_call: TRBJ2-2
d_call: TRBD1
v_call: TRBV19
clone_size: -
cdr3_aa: CASRHRGTGELFF
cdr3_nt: TGTGCCAGTAGGCACAGGGGGACCGGGGAGCTGTTTTTT

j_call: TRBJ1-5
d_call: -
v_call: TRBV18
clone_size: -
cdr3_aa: CASSPGGGNQPQHF
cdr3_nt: TGTGCCAGCTCACCAGGGGGGGGCAATCAGCCCCAGCATTTT

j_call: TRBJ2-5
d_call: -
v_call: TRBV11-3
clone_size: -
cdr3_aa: CASSSLVGETQYF
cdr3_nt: TGTGCCAGCAGCTCACTAGTGGGGGAGACCCAGTACTTC

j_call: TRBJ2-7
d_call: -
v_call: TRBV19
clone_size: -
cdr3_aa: CASSPYDSYEQYF
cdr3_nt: TGTGCCAGTAGTCCCTATGACTCCTACGAGCAGTACTTC

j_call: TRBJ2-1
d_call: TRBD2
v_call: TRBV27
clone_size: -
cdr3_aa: CASIGLAGVRNEQFF
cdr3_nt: TGTGCCAGCATCGGACTAGCGGGAGTAAGGAATGAGCAGTTCTTC

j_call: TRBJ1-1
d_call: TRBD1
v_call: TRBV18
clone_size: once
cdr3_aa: CASSPGQGGFGTEAFF
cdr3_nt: TGTGCCAGCTCACCAGGACAGGGCGGATTTGGGACTGAAGCTTTCTTT

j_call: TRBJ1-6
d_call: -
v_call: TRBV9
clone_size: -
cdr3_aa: CASSPRGGLNSPLHF
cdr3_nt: TGTGCCAGCAGCCCGCGGGGGGGTTTAAATTCACCCCTCCACTTT

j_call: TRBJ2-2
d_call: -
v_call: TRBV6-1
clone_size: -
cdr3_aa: CASSEGSQNTGELFF
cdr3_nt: TGTGCCAGCAGTGAGGGGAGCCAAAACACCGGGGAGCTGTTTTTT

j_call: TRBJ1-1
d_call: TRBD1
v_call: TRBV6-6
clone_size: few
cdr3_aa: CASSYLLGGAAEAFF
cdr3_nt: TGTGCCAGCAGTTACTTATTAGGGGGCGCCGCTGAAGCTTTCTTT

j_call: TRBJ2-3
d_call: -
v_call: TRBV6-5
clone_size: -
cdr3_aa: CASSSLRTDTQYF
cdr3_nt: TGTGCCAGCAGTAGCCTGCGCACAGATACGCAGTATTTT

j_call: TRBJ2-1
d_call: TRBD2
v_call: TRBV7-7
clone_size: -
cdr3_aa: CASSRGLAGGVDEQFF
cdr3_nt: TGTGCTAGCAGCCGTGGACTAGCGGGAGGAGTGGATGAGCAGTTCTTC